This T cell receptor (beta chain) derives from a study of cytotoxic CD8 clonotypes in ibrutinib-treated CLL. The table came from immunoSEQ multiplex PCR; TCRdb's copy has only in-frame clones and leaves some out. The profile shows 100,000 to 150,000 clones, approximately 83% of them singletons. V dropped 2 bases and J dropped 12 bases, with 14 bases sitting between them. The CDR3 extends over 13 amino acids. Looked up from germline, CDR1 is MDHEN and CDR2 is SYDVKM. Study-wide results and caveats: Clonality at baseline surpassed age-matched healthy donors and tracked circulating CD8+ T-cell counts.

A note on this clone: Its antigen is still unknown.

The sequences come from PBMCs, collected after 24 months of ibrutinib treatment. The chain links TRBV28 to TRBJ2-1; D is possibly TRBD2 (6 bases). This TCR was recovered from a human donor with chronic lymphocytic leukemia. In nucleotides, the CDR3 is TGTGCCAGCAGTTTAACCCAGACTAGGTGGCAGTTCTTC. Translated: CASSLTQTRWQFF.